This TCR beta chain was observed in a study of Graves' ophthalmopathy and Graves' hyperthyroidism (dated 2018 in TCRdb). Looking at the study overall: Peripheral blood was collected at initial diagnosis, before any treatment. The study used signatures of the TCR beta repertoire to tell Graves' ophthalmopathy apart from Graves' hyperthyroidism and to predict which patients would progress to ophthalmopathy. In total, 135 blood samples were TCR-sequenced: under 45 ophthalmopathy, about 75 hyperthyroidism and some 17 hyperthyroidism-to-ophthalmopathy patients. To explore V-J signatures that distinguish ophthalmopathy from hyperthyroidism, a discovery set of 90 to 100 patients was enrolled, made up of 43 with ophthalmopathy and some 60 with stable hyperthyroidism. An independent validation cohort comprised 18 hyperthyroidism patients and over 15 patients who later progressed from hyperthyroidism to ophthalmopathy. In about six hyperthyroidism patients, the T-cell repertoire of thyroid tissue was compared with the T-cell repertoire of blood. Following sample collection, hyperthyroidism patients were given methimazole at a starting dose of 30 mg daily, and ophthalmopathy patients were given high-dose intravenous methylprednisolone. The paper as a whole reports these results and caveats: In cross-validation, the 13-signature model distinguished ophthalmopathy from stable hyperthyroidism with just over 85% sensitivity and around 81% specificity, and in the test set the corresponding values were about 80% and 75%. Among expanded thyroid clonotypes with frequency above 0.001, most also showed up in blood, which suggests that blood repertoires may reflect the thyroid immune response. No statistical method was used to predetermine the sample size, and group allocation was not hidden from the investigators. In validation, the model predicted ophthalmopathy progression with more than 70% sensitivity and around 72% specificity; fewer than 15 predicted patients were CT-confirmed with GO in a median of approximately six months.

For repertoire sequencing, TCR beta CDR3 regions were amplified from RNA transcripts. A first-round RT-PCR used HTBI primers with the Qiagen OneStep RT-PCR kit, followed by a second-round multiplex PCR, size selection and purification. The libraries underwent paired-end sequencing with 100 bp reads on an Illumina HiSeq2000. Turning to the authors' computational methods: SOAPnuke was used for read processing, and reads with adapters, uncalled bases, a mean Phred below 15, or no exact constant-primer or identifier match were discarded. COPE v1.2.5 was used to merge high-quality paired reads. Clonotypes were defined as unique nucleotide sequences and were aligned to IMGT TRB V, D and J references using MiTCR v1.1. Analysis was restricted to V-J combinations with a frequency above 0.0001, which covered 99% to 99.2% of repertoires. For each V-J combination, a TCR clonal expansion and chaos score was defined as F50 clonal expansion divided by the chaos observed in the TCRdist matrix. Welch's t-statistics and random forest were used to reduce the features to roughly 14 V-J combinations, which were then used as input to a naive Bayes classifier. Thyroid-blood repertoire similarity was quantified with the Morisita-Horn index. TCRdb reprocessing: public reads trimmed at Q25 with fastp, clones called with MiXCR, in-frame beta chains kept. Every distinct CDR3 protein forms one entry, paired with its most common genes and DNA. For this entry, the V and J calls and clone size follow TCRdb and not the study's own pipeline. In this sample the table shows a few hundred thousand distinct CDR3 sequences, about 17% of which occur a single time. Of the sample, around 12% falls within the top ten clones.

Patients with ophthalmopathy had moderately to severely active disease, with a Clinical Activity Score of 3 or more, a NOSPECS grade of 4 or more, and a disease duration of less than 3 months. Patients with other autoimmune diseases, uncontrolled infections, pregnancy or lactation were excluded from the study. Diagnosis was based on clinical symptoms, serum thyroxine, TRAb, thyroid ultrasound and orbital computed tomography. Ficoll-Paque density gradient centrifugation was used to isolate PBMCs from approximately 10 ml of fresh peripheral blood. Total RNA was extracted with Trizol reagent and quality-checked on an Agilent 2100 Bioanalyzer. V drops 0 bases and J drops 2 bases, leaving 11 bases in between. CDR1 and CDR2 are drawn from the germline V gene: MGHRA, YSYEKL. There are 15 amino acids in the CDR3, from cysteine to phenylalanine inclusive. CDR3 DNA is the only sequence kept; it has 45 bases, read in frame from the first base.

In this sample, this clonotype turned up many times. It lacks a known antigen. Base qualities were left out, and no much larger clone turns up one base away. The sequence derives from an adult man with Graves' ophthalmopathy. The chain is made from TRBV4-1 and TRBJ2-7, with the D gene call left open. The specimen sequenced was peripheral blood. The sequence in DNA is TGCGCCAGCAGCCAAGAGCCTCTTGCGCCCTACGAGCAGTACTTC. Protein translation: CASSQEPLAPYEQYF.